This record looks at one T cell receptor (beta chain) sequence and its context. The V end lost 6 bases, the J end lost 4 bases, and 10 bases lay between the germline ends. Germline V gives CDR1 MNHNY, CDR2 SVGAGI (reference sequence). The CDR3 consists of 12 residues. TCRdb analysed the 5' RACE reads with MiXCR anew, one entry per CDR3 protein. The sample includes around 230,000 distinct CDR3 sequences, around 6.7% seen only once; the top ten take 0.8% to 1.2%. The sample is drawn from a study of T cells after yellow fever vaccination. The chain links TRBV6-6 to TRBJ2-7; D is unclear. This TCR was sampled from a man aged 25 to 40 who received the YFV17D yellow fever vaccine. Sample: CD4+ T cells sorted from PBMCs, taken on the day of the yellow fever booster vaccination. The DNA for the CDR3 is TGTGCCAGCAGCCCTCTAGATTACGAGCAGTACTTC. It yields the protein CASSPLDYEQYF.